The 23 T cell receptor beta chains in this list originate from one sample, sequenced in a study of cytomegalovirus exposure and HLA in healthy donors. A multiplex PCR was run with 60 Vbeta primers and 13 Jbeta primers. Clones were read by immunoSEQ multiplex PCR, and TCRdb kept only the in-frame ones, dropping some. The sample shows roughly 200,000 clones, 79% of them seen only once. Material: PBMCs. These receptors were collected from a girl aged 10 to 17 in good health and CMV-seropositive.

The chain links TRBV5-8 to TRBJ2-7, with D tentatively TRBD1 (6 bases). Germline V gives CDR1 SGHTS, CDR2 YDEGEE. The CDR3 is made up of 14 amino acids. V lost 2 bases, J lost 7 bases, and 16 bases lay in between. The CDR3 sequence is CASSFGLGAYEQYF. The CDR3 bases are TGTGCCAGCAGCTTCGGTTTGGGGGCATATGAGCAGTACTTC.

The V call is TRBV5-1, the J call TRBJ1-1; D is possibly TRBD1 (6 bases). The CDR3 spans 17 residues. Deletions cut 1 base from V and 0 bases from J, with 16 bases between. Germline CDR1 reads SGHRS; CDR2 reads YFSETQ. Written as DNA, the CDR3 is TGCGCCAGCAGCTTGAAGGAGGCAGGGGTCATGAACACTGAAGCTTTCTTT. It is translated as CASSLKEAGVMNTEAFF.

The chain carries TRBV5-1 and TRBJ1-5; 9 bases map to TRBD1. Germline V gives CDR1 SGHRS, CDR2 YFSETQ. V trimming: 2 bases; J trimming: 8 bases; junction bases outside the gene matches: 8. This CDR3 comprises 15 residues. CDR3 DNA: TGCGCCAGCAGCTTTACCGGGACAGGGAAGGAGCCCCAGCATTTT. Its protein product is CASSFTGTGKEPQHF.

A remark on this clone: Other DNA sequences from this sample encode an identical CDR3 as well. The genes are TRBV6-5 and TRBJ1-1, with 7 bases aligning to TRBD1. The CDR3 has 15 amino acids. V was clipped by 0 bases and J by 1 base; unmatched bases: 2. The germline CDR1 and CDR2 sequences are MNHEY and SVGAGI. For the CDR3, the DNA is TGTGCCAGCAGTTACTCGGACAGGTGGAACACTGAAGCTTTCTTT. Translation: CASSYSDRWNTEAFF.

V and J are TRBV6-6 and TRBJ1-6, with no clear D. The CDR3 extends over 14 amino acids. V was cut by 6 bases and J by 0 bases, with 6 bases left in between. Germline V gives CDR1 MNHNY, CDR2 SVGAGI (reference sequence). CDR3 sequence: CASRDSSYNSPLHF. The CDR3 DNA follows: TGTGCCAGCAGAGATAGCTCCTATAATTCACCCCTCCACTTT.

The chain uses TRBV11-2 and TRBJ1-6; TRBD1 matches at 7 bases. Germline lookup yields CDR1 SGHAT and CDR2 FQNNGV. This CDR3 is 14 amino acids long. After removal of 4 bases from V and 7 bases from J, the junction contained 4 bases not matched to a gene. CDR3: CASSSGTANSPLHF. CDR3 DNA sequence: TGTGCCAGCAGCTCCGGGACAGCCAATTCACCCCTCCACTTT.

J is TRBJ1-1 and V is TRBV6-6, with D tentatively TRBD1 (6 bases). The CDR3 loop spans 14 amino acids. V dropped 5 bases and J dropped 5 bases, with 15 bases sitting between them. In germline, CDR1 is MNHNY, CDR2 SVGAGI (reference sequence). The CDR3 sequence: CASSVQGGRTEAFF. The DNA for the CDR3 is TGTGCCAGCAGTGTACAGGGAGGGAGGACTGAAGCTTTCTTT.

This clone came up a few times. The V call is TRBV6-1, the J call TRBJ2-7, with 7 bases matching TRBD1. The CDR3 runs 15 residues. Trimming took 0 bases from V and 0 from J; bases not matched to a gene: 2. Germline CDR1 and CDR2: MNHNS and SASEGT. The CDR3 here is CASSEATGSSYEQYF. DNA of the CDR3: TGTGCCAGCAGTGAAGCGACAGGGTCCTCCTACGAGCAGTACTTC.

The chain employs TRBV7-2 and TRBJ2-7, with TRBD1 matching 7 bases. V was clipped by 7 bases and J by 0 bases; unmatched bases: 6. The CDR3 runs 14 residues. Germline V CDR1 and CDR2: SGHTA, FQGNSA. CDR3 in DNA: TGTGCCAGCACCCTAAGGGACAGCTCCTACGAGCAGTACTTC. This sequence encodes CASTLRDSSYEQYF.

The rearrangement uses TRBV19 and TRBJ2-2; tentative D call: TRBD2 (6 bases). V shed 10 bases and J shed 2 bases, with 20 bases lying between them. From germline, CDR1 is LNHDA and CDR2 SQIVND (reference sequence). There are 16 residues in the CDR3. CDR3 in amino acids: CAIDVTPGTNTGELFF. In DNA form, the CDR3 reads TGTGCCATCGACGTAACACCCGGGACTAACACCGGGGAGCTGTTTTTT.

This chain uses TRBV2 with TRBJ2-5; D is unclear. The germline V gene has CDR1 SNHLY and CDR2 FYNNEI. This CDR3 spans 13 amino acids. Trimming shortened V by 7 bases and J by 7 bases, and 16 bases separated the two germline ends. The CDR3 loop is CASIPPEAGTQYF. In DNA form, the CDR3 reads TGTGCCAGCATTCCGCCTGAGGCTGGGACCCAGTACTTC.

V gene TRBV5-1 combines with J gene TRBJ1-1; D is perhaps TRBD1 (5 bases). V lost 0 bases, J lost 1 base, and 7 bases lay in between. Germline assignment: CDR1 SGHRS and CDR2 YFSETQ. The length of the CDR3 is 14 residues. CDR3 sequence reads: CASSLEGPNTEAFF. The CDR3 DNA follows: TGCGCCAGCAGCTTGGAGGGGCCGAACACTGAAGCTTTCTTT.

The gene calls are TRBV11-2 and TRBJ2-3; 11 nucleotides align to TRBD2. J was trimmed by 4 bases and V by 1 base; bases with no gene match: 7. CDR3 size: 17 residues. Germline CDR1 and CDR2: SGHAT and FQNNGV. The DNA of the CDR3 is TGTGCCAGCAGCTTAGGAGTAGCGGGGGGGCCTTCAGATACGCAGTATTTT. Protein product: CASSLGVAGGPSDTQYF.

The DNA for the CDR3 is TGTGCCAGCAGCCCCCTCCTTCAAGAGACCCAGTACTTC. Protein product: CASSPLLQETQYF. The chain couples TRBV27 to TRBJ2-5; D remains ambiguous. The V end was cut by 6 bases, the J end by 2 bases, with 10 bases between. This CDR3 spans 13 amino acids. CDR1 and CDR2 from the germline V gene are MNHEY and SMNVEV (reference sequence).

With respect to this clone: Its ends do not fully match the called genes, so a read error is possible. Other DNA variants within this sample encode the same CDR3. This chain links TRBV10-1 with TRBJ2-1; D is ambiguous. The V gene's germline CDR1 is WNHNN and CDR2 SYGVQD (reference sequence). The CDR3 is made up of 11 amino acids. CDR3 residues: CASSRYNEQFF. Here the CDR3 DNA reads TGCGCCAGCAGCCGGTATAATGAGCAATTCTTC.

To note about this clone: The sample has other DNA sequences that encode this CDR3 too. The V and J genes are TRBV30 and TRBJ1-1; 9 bases are a match to TRBD1. V trimming: 5 bases; J trimming: 6 bases; junction bases outside the gene matches: 16. The CDR3 totals 16 residues. The germline V gene encodes CDR1 GTSNPN and CDR2 SVGIG (reference sequence). The CDR3 loop reads CAWSGQGRLFWSEAFF. The DNA for the CDR3 is TGTGCCTGGTCCGGACAGGGGAGGCTATTCTGGTCTGAAGCTTTCTTT.

The rearrangement uses TRBV29-1 and TRBJ2-6; a weak D match, TRBD1 (5 bases). Per the germline V gene, CDR1 is SQVTM and CDR2 is ANQGSEA. The CDR3 extends over 14 amino acids. V lost 3 bases, J lost 2 bases, and 8 bases lay in between. Written as DNA, the CDR3 is TGCAGCGTTGACCCAGGGACTGGGGCCAACGTCCTGACTTTC. This codes for CSVDPGTGANVLTF.

V usage is TRBV7-2 and J usage is TRBJ2-1; 11 bases agree with TRBD1. V lost 5 bases and J lost 12; bases outside the gene matches: 15. The length of the CDR3 is 16 residues. CDR1 SGHTA and CDR2 FQGNSA come from the germline V gene. The CDR3 sequence is CASSNQAGTGGLWQFF. CDR3 DNA: TGTGCCAGCAGCAACCAAGCCGGGACAGGGGGTCTGTGGCAGTTCTTC. Supplemented by reference TRBV7-2 and TRBJ2-1, the full variable domain reads GAGVSQSPSNKVTEKGKDVELRCDPISGHTALYWYRQSLGQGLEFLIYFQGNSAPDKSGLPSDRFSAERTGGSVSTLTIQRTQQEDSAVYLCASSNQAGTGGLWQFFGPGTRLTVL.

V usage is TRBV5-5 and J usage is TRBJ2-2, with 7 bases matching TRBD2. V lost 0 bases and J lost 4; bases outside the gene matches: 0. In germline, CDR1 is SGHKS, CDR2 YYEKEE (reference sequence). CDR3 length equals 14 residues. CDR3 sequence reads: CASSLGTSTGELFF. CDR3 DNA: TGTGCCAGCAGCTTGGGGACTAGCACCGGGGAGCTGTTTTTT.

This clone was seen a few times. The J gene is TRBJ2-7, the V gene TRBV5-1, with D possibly matching TRBD1 (8 bases). Between the trimmed V and J ends, which lost 4 bases and 6 bases, there was a span of 17 bases. The CDR3 loop spans 14 amino acids. Germline V gene lookup returns CDR1 SGHRS and CDR2 YFSETQ. The CDR3 DNA sequence: TGCGCCAGCAGCCGACAGGACAGGGAGGGCGAGCAGTACTTC. This translates into CASSRQDREGEQYF. The variable domain in full, completed from reference TRBV5-1 and TRBJ2-7, reads KAGVTQTPRYLIKTRGQQVTLSCSPISGHRSVSWYQQTPGQGLQFLFEYFSETQRNKGNFPGRFSGRQFSNSRSEMNVSTLELGDSALYLCASSRQDREGEQYFGPGTRLTVT.

V and J are TRBV6-5 and TRBJ2-7, with D possibly TRBD2 on 5 matching bases. Looked up from germline, CDR1 is MNHEY and CDR2 is SVGAGI. With 5 bases removed from V and 2 bases from J, the gap between germline ends came to 10 bases. The CDR3 consists of 13 residues. CDR3 sequence (DNA): TGTGCCAGCAGTAGCGGTTCTACCTACGAGCAGTACTTC. Amino acids: CASSSGSTYEQYF.

Written as DNA, the CDR3 is TGTGCCAGTAACTACCAGGGGTCCGGGCAGCCCCAGCATTTT. This sequence encodes CASNYQGSGQPQHF. The chain combines TRBV19 with TRBJ1-5, with D possibly being TRBD1 (6 bases). There are 14 residues in the CDR3. Germline lookup yields CDR1 LNHDA and CDR2 SQIVND (reference sequence). V was trimmed by 7 bases and J by 7 bases, leaving 17 bases between them. The complete variable domain, with remaining parts taken from reference TRBV19 and TRBJ1-5, reads DGGITQSPKYLFRKEGQNVTLSCEQNLNHDAMYWYRQDPGQGLRLIYYSQIVNDFQKGDIAEGYSVSREKKESFPLTVTSAQKNPTAFYLCASNYQGSGQPQHFGDGTRLSIL.

The gene calls are TRBV27 and TRBJ1-5; D remains ambiguous. This CDR3 has 12 amino acids. Trimming removed 6 bases at V and 3 bases at J, with 6 bases between. Germline V gives CDR1 MNHEY, CDR2 SMNVEV (reference sequence). Here the CDR3 reads CASRQLNQPQHF. The CDR3 DNA reads TGTGCCAGCAGGCAACTCAATCAGCCCCAGCATTTT.